These T cell receptor beta chains were read from a single sample in a study of glioma-infiltrating T cells after dendritic cell vaccination. Assay: immunoSEQ multiplex PCR; the TCRdb copy retains only in-frame clones and omits some. Of 85,000 or so clones in the sample, 75% to 90% were seen once. This specimen consisted of blood, obtained after dendritic cell vaccination. Every receptor here comes from a human donor with glioblastoma. CDR3s include the opening cysteine and the closing phenylalanine or tryptophan. Each record gives: CDR3 length, clone size, J gene, D gene, V gene, CDR3 protein, CDR3 DNA. A D gene is named only where the DNA matches it firmly. Size is omitted from some rows. Given values are once, few, many or a class for expanded clones.

>14|NA|TRBJ1-2|TRBD1|TRBV29-1
CSVEFPGGLNGYTF
TGCAGCGTTGAATTTCCAGGGGGCCTTAATGGCTACACCTTC
>13|NA|TRBJ2-5|NA|TRBV11-2
CASSFGVLETQYF
TGTGCCAGCAGCTTCGGGGTTCTGGAGACCCAGTACTTC
>15|once|TRBJ2-7|NA|TRBV5-6
CASSLVAVSSYEQYF
TGTGCCAGCAGCTTGGTGGCCGTAAGCTCCTACGAGCAGTACTTC
>14|NA|TRBJ2-5|TRBD2|TRBV2
CASSQTGRGETQYF
TGTGCCAGCAGTCAGACTGGGAGGGGAGAGACCCAGTACTTC
>11|few|TRBJ2-1|TRBD2|TRBV9
CASSARTSQFF
TGTGCCAGCAGCGCCCGGACTAGCCAGTTCTTC
>15|NA|TRBJ1-5|TRBD1|TRBV19
CASSIEGTGNQPQHF
TGTGCCAGTAGTATAGAGGGGACAGGGAATCAGCCCCAGCATTTT
>14|NA|TRBJ1-2|NA|TRBV9
CASSLGVQNYGYTF
TGTGCCAGCAGCCTCGGGGTGCAAAACTATGGCTACACCTTC
>15|NA|TRBJ2-2|TRBD1|TRBV4-1
CASSQQGASTGELFF
TGCGCCAGCAGCCAACAGGGGGCTAGCACCGGGGAGCTGTTTTTT
>13|NA|TRBJ1-1|NA|TRBV9
CASTEGPNTEAFF
TGTGCCAGCACGGAGGGGCCGAACACTGAAGCTTTCTTT
>14|NA|TRBJ1-3|NA|TRBV4-2
CASSLSPVGNTIYF
TGTGCCAGCAGCTTGTCCCCCGTCGGAAACACCATATATTTT
>15|NA|TRBJ1-6|NA|TRBV19
CASSISSSYNSPLHF
TGTGCCAGTAGTATCTCTAGCTCCTATAATTCACCCCTCCACTTT
>16|NA|TRBJ1-4|NA|TRBV10-3
CAISEVDSATNEKLFF
TGTGCCATCAGTGAGGTAGATTCCGCAACTAATGAAAAACTGTTTTTT
>17|few|TRBJ1-4|NA|TRBV19
CASSIGTVQGRSEKLFF
TGTGCCAGTAGTATAGGTACCGTACAGGGACGGAGTGAAAAACTGTTTTTT
>15|NA|TRBJ2-5|NA|TRBV4-1
CASSQALRGQETQYF
TGCGCCAGCAGCCAAGCCCTCCGGGGGCAAGAGACCCAGTACTTC
>11|many|TRBJ2-7|TRBD1|TRBV5-4
CASGTGYEQYF
TGTGCCAGCGGGACAGGCTACGAGCAGTACTTC
>15|NA|TRBJ1-2|NA|TRBV6-5
CASSYSPGDEGGYTF
TGTGCCAGCAGTTACTCTCCGGGGGACGAAGGGGGCTACACCTTC
>14|NA|TRBJ2-1|NA|TRBV29-1
CSVEALEPYNEQFF
TGCAGCGTTGAGGCGCTAGAACCCTACAATGAGCAGTTCTTC
>13|NA|TRBJ2-3|NA|TRBV7-6
CASSWASTDTQYF
TGTGCCAGCAGCTGGGCGAGCACAGATACGCAGTATTTT
>15|few|TRBJ1-2|TRBD1|TRBV4-1
CASSHTPTGGMGYTF
TGCGCCAGCAGCCATACTCCGACAGGGGGCATGGGCTACACCTTC
>15|NA|TRBJ2-6|NA|TRBV7-3
CASSPLGSGANVLTF
TGTGCCAGCAGCCCCCTCGGGTCTGGGGCCAACGTCCTGACTTTC
>15|NA|TRBJ1-2|NA|TRBV14
CASSQDLRPNYGYTF
TGTGCCAGCAGCCAAGATCTCCGTCCGAACTATGGCTACACCTTC
>14|NA|TRBJ1-2|TRBD1|TRBV6-5
CASSTTLDRDGYTF
TGTGCCAGCAGTACGACCCTAGACAGGGATGGCTACACCTTC
>15|NA|TRBJ2-5|NA|TRBV14
CASSQDRQPQETQYF
TGTGCCAGCAGCCAAGACCGACAGCCCCAAGAGACCCAGTACTTC
>13|NA|TRBJ2-7|NA|TRBV7-6
CASSVSGVYEQYF
TGTGCCAGCAGCGTTAGCGGAGTCTACGAGCAGTACTTC
>16|few|TRBJ2-2|TRBD1|TRBV7-6
CASSLRTGGRTGELFF
TGTGCCAGCAGCTTAAGGACAGGGGGCAGGACCGGGGAGCTGTTTTTT
>14|once|TRBJ1-2|NA|TRBV9
CASSVEEQNYGYTF
TGTGCCAGCAGCGTAGAGGAACAGAACTATGGCTACACCTTC
>15|NA|TRBJ2-7|TRBD1|TRBV28
CASSFGTGHNYEQYF
TGTGCCAGCAGTTTTGGGACAGGACACAACTACGAGCAGTACTTC
>13|NA|TRBJ1-5|TRBD1|TRBV2
CASSRQGHQPQHF
TGTGCCAGCAGTAGACAGGGCCATCAGCCCCAGCATTTT
>12|NA|TRBJ1-5|NA|TRBV7-2
CASSPRPGPQHF
TGTGCCAGCAGCCCCCGGCCGGGGCCCCAGCATTTT
>16|NA|TRBJ1-2|TRBD1|TRBV7-3
CASSLKIGTVGYGYTF
TGTGCCAGCAGCTTAAAAATAGGGACAGTGGGCTATGGCTACACCTTC
>17|NA|TRBJ2-1|TRBD2|TRBV9
CASSVDSGASSYNEQFF
TGTGCCAGCAGCGTAGATAGCGGGGCAAGCTCCTACAATGAGCAGTTCTTC
>14|NA|TRBJ1-2|TRBD1|TRBV29-1
CSVDHRGQGGGYTF
TGCAGCGTTGACCATCGCGGACAGGGGGGGGGCTACACCTTC
>14|NA|TRBJ1-5|NA|TRBV27
CASSPHQSNQPQHF
TGTGCCAGCAGCCCTCACCAGAGCAATCAGCCCCAGCATTTT
>14|NA|TRBJ1-5|TRBD1|TRBV27
CASSLGQGVQPQHF
TGTGCCAGCAGTTTAGGACAGGGTGTGCAGCCCCAGCATTTT
>14|NA|TRBJ1-2|TRBD1|TRBV7-8
CASSRGQGALGYTF
TGTGCCAGCAGCCGAGGACAGGGGGCGCTGGGCTACACCTTC
>11|NA|TRBJ2-7|NA|TRBV29-1
CSVVTGFEQYF
TGCAGCGTTGTTACAGGGTTCGAGCAGTACTTC
>16|few|TRBJ1-4|NA|TRBV7-8
CASSSRGATTNEKLFF
TGTGCCAGCAGCTCGCGGGGGGCGACAACTAATGAAAAACTGTTTTTT
>13|few|TRBJ1-6|TRBD1|TRBV6-5
CASNPGQNSPLHF
TGTGCCAGCAATCCGGGACAGAATTCACCCCTCCACTTT
>15|NA|TRBJ1-2|NA|TRBV19
CASSMDTLGGFGYTF
TGTGCCAGTAGTATGGACACCCTAGGTGGCTTTGGCTACACCTTC
>21|NA|TRBJ2-1|TRBD1|TRBV28
CASSPAVGQGATRGVNNEQFF
TGTGCCAGCAGTCCGGCCGTGGGACAGGGGGCTACTAGGGGGGTAAACAATGAGCAGTTCTTC
>16|NA|TRBJ2-7|TRBD1|TRBV28
CATSGQGIRGTYEQYF
TGTGCCACCAGTGGACAGGGAATCCGGGGGACCTACGAGCAGTACTTC
>16|NA|TRBJ2-3|NA|TRBV5-4
CASSFIPRLAPDTQYF
TGTGCCAGCAGTTTCATACCTAGGCTAGCTCCAGATACGCAGTATTTT
>12|NA|TRBJ1-1|NA|TRBV5-8
CASSLVKGLAFF
TGTGCCAGCAGCTTGGTAAAGGGACTAGCTTTCTTT
>15|NA|TRBJ1-1|NA|TRBV19
CASSLSSGGNTEAFF
TGTGCCAGTAGCCTCTCGTCGGGTGGGAACACTGAAGCTTTCTTT
>15|medium-sized|TRBJ1-1|TRBD1|TRBV6-4
CASSITGAGNTEAFF
TGTGCCAGCAGTATAACAGGGGCCGGGAACACTGAAGCTTTCTTT
>16|NA|TRBJ2-2|TRBD2|TRBV4-2
CASSQDGASGQGELFF
TGTGCCAGCAGCCAAGATGGGGCTAGCGGCCAAGGGGAGCTGTTTTTT
>13|NA|TRBJ1-1|TRBD1|TRBV27
CASSHGQDTEAFF
TGTGCCAGCAGTCATGGACAGGACACTGAAGCTTTCTTT
>14|NA|TRBJ2-7|NA|TRBV9
CASSVARSGYEQYF
TGTGCCAGCAGCGTAGCCCGATCAGGGTACGAGCAGTACTTC
>13|NA|TRBJ2-1|NA|TRBV27
CASSFRSNSEQFF
TGTGCCAGCAGTTTTCGGTCGAACAGTGAGCAGTTCTTC
>16|few|TRBJ2-6|NA|TRBV6-4
CASSDTDSSGANVLTF
TGTGCCAGCAGCGATACGGACAGCTCTGGGGCCAACGTCCTGACTTTC
>16|few|TRBJ2-1|TRBD1|TRBV14
CASSPGQGRSYNEQFF
TGTGCCAGCAGCCCCGGACAGGGTCGGTCCTACAATGAGCAGTTCTTC
>16|NA|TRBJ2-7|NA|TRBV10-3
CAISDPPAGATYEQYF
TGTGCCATCAGTGACCCGCCAGCGGGCGCAACCTACGAGCAGTACTTC
>12|NA|TRBJ2-2|TRBD2|TRBV30
CAWSVGGRVLFF
TGTGCCTGGAGTGTAGGCGGGAGGGTACTGTTTTTT
>14|NA|TRBJ2-1|NA|TRBV7-7
CASSPAESYNEQFF
TGTGCCAGCAGCCCAGCGGAATCCTACAATGAGCAGTTCTTC
>15|once|TRBJ2-7|NA|TRBV13
CASSPRGGDSVPRYF
TGTGCCAGCAGCCCCAGAGGGGGGGACTCAGTCCCTCGGTACTTC
>14|NA|TRBJ1-1|NA|TRBV28
CASREDRPTSEAFF
TGTGCCAGCAGGGAGGACAGACCAACCTCCGAAGCTTTCTTT
>12|NA|TRBJ2-7|NA|TRBV11-2
CASSPGRIEQYF
TGTGCCAGCAGCCCGGGTCGGATCGAGCAGTACTTC
>15|NA|TRBJ1-2|NA|TRBV6-1
CASSEEAAFFYGYTF
TGTGCCAGCAGTGAGGAGGCAGCCTTTTTCTATGGCTACACCTTC